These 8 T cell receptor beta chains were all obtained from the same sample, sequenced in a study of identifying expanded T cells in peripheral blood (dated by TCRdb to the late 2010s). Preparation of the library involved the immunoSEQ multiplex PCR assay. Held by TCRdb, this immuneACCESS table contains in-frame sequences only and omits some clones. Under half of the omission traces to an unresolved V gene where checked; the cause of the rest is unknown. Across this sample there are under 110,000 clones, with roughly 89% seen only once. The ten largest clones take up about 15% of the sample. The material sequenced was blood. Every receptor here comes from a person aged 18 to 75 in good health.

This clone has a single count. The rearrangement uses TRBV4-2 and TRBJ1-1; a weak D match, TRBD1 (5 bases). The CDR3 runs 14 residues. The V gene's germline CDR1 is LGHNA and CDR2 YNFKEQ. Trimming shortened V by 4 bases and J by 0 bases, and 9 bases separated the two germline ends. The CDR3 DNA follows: TGTGCCAGCAGCCGCGCGACAGTGAACACTGAAGCTTTCTTT. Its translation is CASSRATVNTEAFF.

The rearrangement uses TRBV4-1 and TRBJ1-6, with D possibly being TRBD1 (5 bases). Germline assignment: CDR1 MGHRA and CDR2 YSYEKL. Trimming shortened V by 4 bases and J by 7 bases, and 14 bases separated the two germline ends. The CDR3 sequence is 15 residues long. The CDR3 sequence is CASSPQAGKNSPLHF. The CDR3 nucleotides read TGCGCCAGCAGCCCGCAGGCAGGGAAAAATTCACCCCTCCACTTT.

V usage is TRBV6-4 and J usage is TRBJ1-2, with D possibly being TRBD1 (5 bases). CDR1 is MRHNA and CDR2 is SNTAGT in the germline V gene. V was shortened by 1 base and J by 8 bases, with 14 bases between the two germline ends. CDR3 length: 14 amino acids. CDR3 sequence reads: CASSDFPGERGYTF. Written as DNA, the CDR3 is TGTGCCAGCAGTGACTTCCCGGGGGAAAGGGGCTACACCTTC.

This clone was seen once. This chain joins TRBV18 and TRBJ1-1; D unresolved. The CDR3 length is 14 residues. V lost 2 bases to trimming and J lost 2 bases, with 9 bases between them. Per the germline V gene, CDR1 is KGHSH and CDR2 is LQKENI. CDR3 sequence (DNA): TGTGCCAGCTCACCATCACAGCTTAACACTGAAGCTTTCTTT. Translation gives CASSPSQLNTEAFF. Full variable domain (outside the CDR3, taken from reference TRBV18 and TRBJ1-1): NAGVMQNPRHLVRRRGQEARLRCSPMKGHSHVYWYRQLPEEGLKFMVYLQKENIIDESGMPKERFSAEFPKEGPSILRIQQVVRGDSAAYFCASSPSQLNTEAFFGQGTRLTVV.

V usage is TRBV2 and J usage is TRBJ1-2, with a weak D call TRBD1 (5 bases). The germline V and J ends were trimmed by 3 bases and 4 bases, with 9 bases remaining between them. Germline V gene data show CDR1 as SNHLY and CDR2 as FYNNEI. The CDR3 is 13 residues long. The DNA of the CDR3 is TGTGCCAGCAGTGAGGGACTTCGCTATGGCTACACCTTC. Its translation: CASSEGLRYGYTF.

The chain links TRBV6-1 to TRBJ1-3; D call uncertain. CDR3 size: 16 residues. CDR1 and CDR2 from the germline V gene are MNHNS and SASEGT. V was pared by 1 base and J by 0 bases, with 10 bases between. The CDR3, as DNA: TGTGCCAGCAGTGAAGAACGGAGATCCTCTGGAAACACCATATATTTT. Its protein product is CASSEERRSSGNTIYF.

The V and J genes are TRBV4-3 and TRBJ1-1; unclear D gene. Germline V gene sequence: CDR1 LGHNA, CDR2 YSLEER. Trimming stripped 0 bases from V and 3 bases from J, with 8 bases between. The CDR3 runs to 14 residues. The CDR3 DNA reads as TGCGCCAGCAGCCAAGATTCAGCTTACACTGAAGCTTTCTTT. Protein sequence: CASSQDSAYTEAFF.

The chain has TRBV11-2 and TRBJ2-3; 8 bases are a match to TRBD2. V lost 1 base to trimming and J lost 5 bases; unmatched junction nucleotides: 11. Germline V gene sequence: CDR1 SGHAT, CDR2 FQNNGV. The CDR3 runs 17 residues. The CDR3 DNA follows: TGTGCCAGCAGCTTAGTTATGGCGGGGGGAGGTGGAGATACGCAGTATTTT. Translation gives CASSLVMAGGGGDTQYF.